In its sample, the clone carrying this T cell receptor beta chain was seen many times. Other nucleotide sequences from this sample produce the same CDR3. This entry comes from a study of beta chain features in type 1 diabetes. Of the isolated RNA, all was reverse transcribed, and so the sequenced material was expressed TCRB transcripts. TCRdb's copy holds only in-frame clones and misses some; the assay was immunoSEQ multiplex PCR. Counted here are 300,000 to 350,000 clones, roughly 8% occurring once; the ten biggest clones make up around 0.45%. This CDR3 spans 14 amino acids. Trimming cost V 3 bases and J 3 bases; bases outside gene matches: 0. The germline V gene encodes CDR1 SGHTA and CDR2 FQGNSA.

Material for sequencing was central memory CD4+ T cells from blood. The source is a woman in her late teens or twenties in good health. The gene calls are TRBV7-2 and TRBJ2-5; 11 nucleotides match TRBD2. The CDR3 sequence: CASSLGLAEETQYF. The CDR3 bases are TGTGCCAGCAGCTTGGGACTAGCGGAAGAGACCCAGTACTTC.